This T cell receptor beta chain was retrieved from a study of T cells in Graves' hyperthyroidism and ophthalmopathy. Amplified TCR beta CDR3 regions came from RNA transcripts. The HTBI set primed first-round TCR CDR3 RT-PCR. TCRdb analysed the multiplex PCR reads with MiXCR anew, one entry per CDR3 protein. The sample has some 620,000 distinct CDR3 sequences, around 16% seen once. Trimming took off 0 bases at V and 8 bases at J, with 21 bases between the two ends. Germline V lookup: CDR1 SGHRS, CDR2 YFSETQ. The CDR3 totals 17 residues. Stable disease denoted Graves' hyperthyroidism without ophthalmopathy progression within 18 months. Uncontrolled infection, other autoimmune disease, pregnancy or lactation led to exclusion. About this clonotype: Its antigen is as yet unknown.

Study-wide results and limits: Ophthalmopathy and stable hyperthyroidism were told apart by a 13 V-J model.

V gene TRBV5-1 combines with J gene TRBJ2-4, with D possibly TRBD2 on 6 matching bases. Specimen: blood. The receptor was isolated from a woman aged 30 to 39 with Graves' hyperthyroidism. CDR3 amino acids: CASSLAGGTPGGHIQYF. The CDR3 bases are TGCGCCAGCAGCTTGGCTGGGGGGACTCCTGGTGGACACATTCAGTACTTC.